The 9 T cell receptor beta chains listed next were all sequenced from one sample in a study of blood T cell repertoires in COVID-19. Assay: immunoSEQ multiplex PCR; the TCRdb copy retains only in-frame clones and omits some. This sample has about 150,000 clones, with around 89% found just once. The sample consisted of peripheral blood. The receptors come from a woman aged 40 to 49 with acute or convalescent COVID-19.

V is TRBV5-4 and J is TRBJ1-6; TRBD1 might be the D (5 bases). The CDR3 is made up of 14 amino acids. Per germline, CDR1 SGHNT and CDR2 YYREEE (reference sequence). With 4 bases removed from V and 9 bases from J, the gap between germline ends came to 14 bases. The CDR3: CASSPNWGGSPLHF. The CDR3 nucleotides are TGTGCCAGCAGCCCGAACTGGGGCGGTTCACCCCTCCACTTT.

The chain links TRBV28 to TRBJ1-2; D not certain. The CDR3 consists of 10 residues. The germline gives CDR1 MDHEN, CDR2 SYDVKM. Trimming stripped 7 bases from V and 8 bases from J, with 8 bases between. The CDR3 loop is CASKAGGYTF. Here the CDR3 DNA reads TGTGCCAGCAAGGCGGGAGGCTACACCTTC.

The count of this clone is one. The chain employs TRBV30 and TRBJ2-1; no reliable D call. CDR1 is GTSNPN, CDR2 SVGIG, per germline (reference sequence). The CDR3 is 15 amino acids. Deletions cut 2 bases from V and 2 bases from J, with 13 bases between. Here the CDR3 reads CAWSPKAITYNEQFF. CDR3 DNA sequence: TGTGCCTGGAGTCCAAAAGCGATAACCTACAATGAGCAGTTCTTC. The variable domain in full, with the rest retrieved from reference TRBV30 and TRBJ2-1, is SQTIHQWPATLVQPVGSPLSLECTVEGTSNPNLYWYRQAAGRGLQLLFYSVGIGQISSEVPQNLSASRPQDRQFILSSKKLLLSDSGFYLCAWSPKAITYNEQFFGPGTRLTVL.

J is TRBJ2-6 and V is TRBV3-1 (or the pseudogene TRBV3-2), with TRBD1 identical over 11 bases. Germline V gives CDR1 LGHDT, CDR2 YNNKEL (reference sequence). The CDR3 runs 20 residues. With 4 bases clipped from V and 0 bases from J, the junction kept 11 bases outside the gene matches. The CDR3 loop is CASSPTGTGGPFSGANVLTF. As DNA, the CDR3 is TGTGCCAGCAGCCCCACCGGGACAGGGGGACCCTTCTCTGGGGCCAACGTCCTGACTTTC.

The sample holds a few counts of this clone. This chain links TRBV19 with TRBJ1-1; tentative D call: TRBD1 (6 bases). The CDR3 has 12 amino acids. The V and J ends lost 9 bases and 4 bases respectively, with 12 bases between them. Germline lookup yields CDR1 LNHDA and CDR2 SQIVND (reference sequence). Written as DNA, the CDR3 is TGTGCCAGCAGGGGAGTCGGCACTGAAGCTTTCTTT. Translated: CASRGVGTEAFF.

The chain is built from TRBV4-1 and TRBJ1-4, with no clear D. CDR1 and CDR2 from the germline V gene are MGHRA and YSYEKL. Trimming left V 4 bases short and J 4 bases short, with 13 bases between. The CDR3 consists of 15 residues. CDR3 loop: CASSPAVAFNEKLFF. CDR3 DNA sequence: TGCGCCAGCAGCCCGGCGGTCGCCTTTAATGAAAAACTGTTTTTT.

The chain is built from TRBV7-9 and TRBJ1-2, with 8 bases identical to TRBD1. The V and J ends lost 0 bases and 6 bases, in that order; junction bases with no gene match: 18. Germline V gene data show CDR1 as SEHNR and CDR2 as FQNEAQ (reference sequence). The CDR3 is 19 amino acids. The CDR3 is CASSLAHPNAPRTGNGYTF. CDR3 DNA sequence: TGTGCCAGCAGCTTAGCGCACCCTAACGCACCTAGGACAGGGAATGGCTACACCTTC.

The genes are TRBV3-1 (or the pseudogene TRBV3-2) and TRBJ1-3; the D gene is possibly TRBD1 (5 bases). Trimming took 0 bases from V and 4 from J, leaving 13 bases between them. From germline, CDR1 is LGHDT and CDR2 YNNKEL (reference sequence). The CDR3 is 16 amino acids. The CDR3 protein is CASSQDPAGSGNTIYF. The CDR3 DNA is TGTGCCAGCAGCCAAGACCCCGCAGGGTCCGGAAACACCATATATTTT.

The rearrangement joins TRBV4-1 to TRBJ2-7; 7 bases line up with TRBD2. CDR1 and CDR2 from the germline V gene are MGHRA and YSYEKL. J lost 5 bases, V lost 0 bases, and 7 bases had no gene match. The CDR3 length is 15 residues. DNA of the CDR3: TGCGCCAGCAGCCAAGAAGCGGGGCTAAGCCACGAGCAGTACTTC. Translating it yields CASSQEAGLSHEQYF.